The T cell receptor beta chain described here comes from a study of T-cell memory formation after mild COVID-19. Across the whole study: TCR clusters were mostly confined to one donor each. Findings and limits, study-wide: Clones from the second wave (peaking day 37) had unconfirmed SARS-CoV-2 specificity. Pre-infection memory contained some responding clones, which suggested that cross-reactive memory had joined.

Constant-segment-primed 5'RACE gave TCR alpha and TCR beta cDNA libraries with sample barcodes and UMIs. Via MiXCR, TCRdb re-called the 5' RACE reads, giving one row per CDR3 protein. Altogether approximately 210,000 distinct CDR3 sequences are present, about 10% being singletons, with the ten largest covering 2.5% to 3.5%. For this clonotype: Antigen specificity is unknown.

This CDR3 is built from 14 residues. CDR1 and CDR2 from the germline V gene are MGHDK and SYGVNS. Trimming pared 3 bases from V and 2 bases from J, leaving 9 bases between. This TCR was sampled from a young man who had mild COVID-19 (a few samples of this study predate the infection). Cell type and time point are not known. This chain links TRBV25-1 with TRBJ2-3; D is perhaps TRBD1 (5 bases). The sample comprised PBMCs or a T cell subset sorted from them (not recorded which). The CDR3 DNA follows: TGTGCCAGCAGTGATGTAGGGGACACAGATACGCAGTATTTT. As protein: CASSDVGDTDTQYF.